The 13 T cell receptor beta chains in this list originate from one sample, sequenced in a study of CD8+CD57+ T cells in acquired aplastic anemia. Genomic DNA templated the TCR beta VDJ and CDR3 profiling. TCRdb independently ran MiXCR on the reads; one entry per CDR3 protein. Here the sample spans approximately 200,000 distinct CDR3 sequences, almost 50% being singletons. In patients chosen for sequencing, flow cytometry had shown CD8+CD57+ cell expansion. Sequenced sample: sorted CD4+, CD8+, or CD8+CD57+ T cells (not recorded which) from PBMCs. The receptors were gathered from a human donor with aplastic anemia.

The V call is TRBV6-4, the J call TRBJ1-6; D not resolved. V dropped 0 bases and J dropped 10 bases, with 10 bases sitting between them. Germline V CDR1 and CDR2: MRHNA, SNTAGT. The CDR3 totals 14 residues. The CDR3 region has the DNA TGTGCCAGCAGTGACTCTGGTTACGGGTCACCCCTCCACTTT. It specifies CASSDSGYGSPLHF.

This clonotype was found many times. V gene TRBV6-1 combines with J gene TRBJ1-5; the D gene is possibly TRBD1 (5 bases). CDR1 is MNHNS and CDR2 is SASEGT in the germline V gene. V lost 6 bases, J lost 0 bases, and 18 bases lay in between. The CDR3 length is 17 residues. The CDR3: CASRTGGVAYSNQPQHF. DNA of the CDR3: TGTGCCAGCAGGACCGGGGGAGTTGCCTATAGCAATCAGCCCCAGCATTTT.

J is TRBJ1-5 and V is TRBV19, with D unclear. The CDR3 contains 14 residues. V was shortened by 3 bases and J by 4 bases, with 10 bases between the two germline ends. Germline V CDR1 and CDR2: LNHDA, SQIVND (reference sequence). The CDR3: CASSIKQWNQPQHF. CDR3 nucleotide sequence: TGTGCCAGTAGTATCAAACAATGGAATCAGCCCCAGCATTTT.

V usage is TRBV7-2 and J usage is TRBJ1-1; unclear D gene. The CDR3 runs 14 residues. Trimming removed 0 bases at V and 5 bases at J, with 10 bases between. Germline values: CDR1 SGHTA, CDR2 FQGNSA. CDR3 region: CASSLARVRTEAFF. The CDR3 DNA reads as TGTGCCAGCAGCTTAGCTAGGGTTCGGACTGAAGCTTTCTTT.

A note on this clonotype: Because the CDR3 is missing its conserved closing phenylalanine or tryptophan, this is likely a read error. It is unclear where the CDR3 begins or ends on the DNA, so no DNA is shown, and the CDR3 is as TCRdb lists it. This chain connects TRBV7-2 to TRBJ1-6. Germline CDR1 SGHTA, CDR2 FQGNSA. The CDR3 length is 9 residues, termini included. CDR3 amino acids: CASSASRAS.

To note about this clonotype: A read error may explain this, as a much larger clone is one base away. This chain uses TRBV2 with TRBJ1-6, with D tentatively TRBD1 (5 bases). CDR1 is SNHLY and CDR2 is FYNNEI in the germline V gene. The CDR3 consists of 14 residues. The CDR3 here is CAGSDRSGARPLHF. CDR3 sequence (DNA): TGTGCCGGCAGTGATAGATCCGGGGCCAGGCCCCTCCACTTT.

Comment on this clonotype: It may be a read error: a sequence one base away is much more abundant. The V and J genes are TRBV5-1 and TRBJ1-1; the D gene is possibly TRBD1 (5 bases). The CDR3 contains 15 residues. CDR1 and CDR2 (germline): SGHRS, YFSETQ. CDR3 sequence: CASSWGLEGNTEAFF. As DNA, the CDR3 is TGTGCCAGCAGCTGGGGGTTGGAGGGGAACACTGAAGCTTTCTTT.

This clonotype was seen a handful of times. Lacking the conserved final phenylalanine or tryptophan, this CDR3 likely reflects a read error. Because the CDR3's place on the DNA is in doubt, the DNA is left out and the CDR3 is given as listed by TCRdb. The rearrangement joins TRBV7-2 to TRBJ2-7. Germline lookup yields CDR1 SGHTA and CDR2 FQGNSA. The CDR3 sequence runs 8 residues, both termini included. The CDR3 here is CASSSLTG.

This clonotype was picked up many times. The gene calls are TRBV29-1 and TRBJ2-1, with 10 nucleotides matching TRBD1. The CDR3 is 14 amino acids. CDR1 is SQVTM and CDR2 is ANQGSEA in the germline V gene. Losses at the gene ends were 8 bases for V and 7 bases for J; bases not matched to a gene: 11. CDR3 residues: CSIHRDRGRNEQFF. The CDR3 DNA sequence: TGCAGCATCCACCGGGACAGGGGAAGAAATGAGCAGTTCTTC.

CDR3 amino acids: CSVSRGFSTGELFF. CDR3 sequence (DNA): TGCAGTGTTTCCCGCGGCTTCTCCACCGGGGAGCTGTTTTTT. The chain carries TRBV20-1 and TRBJ2-2; D remains unclear. V dropped 7 bases and J dropped 4 bases, with 16 bases sitting between them. In germline, CDR1 is DFQATT, CDR2 SNEGSKA (reference sequence). The CDR3 has 14 amino acids.

This clonotype was seen many times. The chain couples TRBV6-1 to TRBJ2-3, with D maybe TRBD2 (6 bases). Germline lookup yields CDR1 MNHNS and CDR2 SASEGT. This CDR3 comprises 14 residues. V lost 10 bases and J 2 bases, leaving 16 bases between the germline ends. CDR3 in DNA: TGTGCCACCCAGGGTCGGGACTTCACAGATACGCAGTATTTT. It specifies CATQGRDFTDTQYF.

This sequence joins TRBV9 and TRBJ1-6, with D maybe TRBD1 (5 bases). The CDR3 covers 14 residues. CDR1 SGDLS and CDR2 YYNGEE come from the germline V gene. The V end lost 0 bases, the J end lost 8 bases, and 9 bases lay between the germline ends. In nucleotides, the CDR3 is TGTGCCAGCAGCGTAGGATCGGGGGATTCACCCCTCCACTTT. Translation: CASSVGSGDSPLHF.

At least ten counts were recorded for this clonotype. The J gene is TRBJ1-5, the V gene TRBV6-6; weak D call: TRBD1 (5 bases). CDR1 and CDR2 (germline): MNHNY, SVGAGI (reference sequence). The length of the CDR3 is 18 residues. V gave up 0 bases and J gave up 1 base, with 16 bases separating them. CDR3 sequence reads: CASSYSARGGGSNQPQHF. The CDR3 DNA sequence: TGTGCCAGCAGTTACTCCGCGCGGGGGGGTGGGAGCAATCAGCCCCAGCATTTT.